This T cell receptor beta chain derives from a study of T cell changes during pregnancy in multiple sclerosis. Germline CDR1 reads SNHLY; CDR2 reads FYNNEI. J gave up 0 bases and V 7 bases, and 2 bases lay outside the gene matches. This CDR3 has 13 residues. Repertoires were generated with immunoSEQ multiplex PCR, while TCRdb's copy carries only in-frame clones and drops some. The sample shows tens of thousands of clones, approximately 92% of them seen only once. The chain is built from TRBV2 and TRBJ2-7; 8 bases line up with TRBD1. This receptor was identified in a female donor with multiple sclerosis, enrolled in a pregnancy study. Sequencing used CD8+ T cells from peripheral blood mononuclear cells, obtained after pregnancy. The CDR3 coding sequence is TGTGCCAGCACCGGGACAGGCTCCTACGAGCAGTACTTC. Translation gives CASTGTGSYEQYF.